The entry below describes one T cell receptor beta chain. Trimming removed 1 base from V and 4 bases from J, with 16 bases in between. In germline, CDR1 is LGHDT, CDR2 YNNKEL (reference sequence). The CDR3 loop spans 16 amino acids. This specimen belongs to a study of blood T cell repertoires in COVID-19. On the study more broadly: There were acute and convalescent COVID-19 samples, and they came from the United States, Italy and Spain. T cells, B-cell-depleted T cells, or PBMCs supplied cDNA or gDNA.

Original analysis: Estimation of nucleated cell counts relied on the amplification of reference gene primers. This table comes from immunoSEQ multiplex PCR, and its TCRdb copy is limited to in-frame clones, with some not included. D and trimming come from the DNA, and the V and J calls and clone size come from that table. The data show around 36,000 clones, approximately 78% seen once. The sequence was obtained from an elderly man with active or convalescent COVID-19. Material for sequencing was peripheral blood. This chain links TRBV3-1 (or the pseudogene TRBV3-2) with TRBJ1-1; D remains unclear. This CDR3 is CASSQVRRARPTEAFF. CDR3 sequence (DNA): TGTGCCAGCAGCCAAGTCCGGAGAGCACGCCCCACTGAAGCTTTCTTT.